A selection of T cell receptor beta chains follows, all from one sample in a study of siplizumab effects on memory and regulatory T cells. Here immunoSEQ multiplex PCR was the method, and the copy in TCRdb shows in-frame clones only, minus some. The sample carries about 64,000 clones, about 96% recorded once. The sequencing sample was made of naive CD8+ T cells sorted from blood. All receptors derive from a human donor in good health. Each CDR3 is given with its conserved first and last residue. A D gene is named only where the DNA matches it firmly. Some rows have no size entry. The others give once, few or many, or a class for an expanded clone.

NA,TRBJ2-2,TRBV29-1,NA,CSVFGPTGELFF,TGCAGCGTCTTCGGGCCAACCGGGGAGCTGTTTTTT
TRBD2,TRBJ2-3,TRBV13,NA,CASSLQAGNTDTQYF,TGTGCCAGCAGCCTACAAGCGGGGAACACAGATACGCAGTATTTT
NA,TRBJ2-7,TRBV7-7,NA,CASSLARRTSDHEQYF,TGTGCCAGCAGCTTAGCGCGTCGGACCAGCGACCACGAGCAGTACTTC
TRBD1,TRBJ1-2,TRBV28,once,CASRIGTGVQHGYTF,TGTGCCAGCAGGATCGGGACAGGGGTTCAACATGGCTACACCTTC
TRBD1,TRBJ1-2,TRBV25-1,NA,CASSRTGDGYTF,TGTGCCAGCAGTAGGACAGGGGATGGCTACACCTTC
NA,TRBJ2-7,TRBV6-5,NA,CASSYELVYEQYF,TGTGCCAGCAGTTACGAACTAGTCTACGAGCAGTACTTC
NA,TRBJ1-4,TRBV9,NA,CASSVAIGTSEKLFF,TGTGCCAGCAGCGTAGCTATAGGGACATCTGAAAAACTGTTTTTT
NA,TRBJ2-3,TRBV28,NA,CASSLSPDTQYF,TGTGCCAGCAGTCTTTCCCCAGATACGCAGTATTTT
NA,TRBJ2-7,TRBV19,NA,CASSPLLGSQSSEQYF,TGTGCCAGTAGCCCCCTCCTGGGGTCGCAGTCCAGCGAGCAGTACTTC
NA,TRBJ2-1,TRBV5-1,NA,CASSLASDNEQFF,TGCGCCAGCAGCTTGGCTTCCGACAATGAGCAGTTCTTC
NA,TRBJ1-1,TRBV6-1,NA,CASCRGDGNSEAFF,TGTGCCAGCTGTAGGGGCGACGGGAACAGTGAAGCTTTCTTT
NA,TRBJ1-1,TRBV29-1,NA,CSVEGLGGNTEAFF,TGCAGCGTTGAAGGTCTGGGGGGTAACACTGAAGCTTTCTTT
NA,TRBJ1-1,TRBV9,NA,CASSDGDSNTEAFF,TGTGCCAGCAGCGATGGAGACAGCAACACTGAAGCTTTCTTT
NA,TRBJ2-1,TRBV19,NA,CATTGGNNEQFF,TGTGCCACCACCGGCGGAAACAATGAGCAGTTCTTC
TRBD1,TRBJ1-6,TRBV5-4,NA,CASSSGQGANSPLHF,TGTGCCAGCAGTTCAGGACAGGGGGCTAATTCACCCCTCCACTTT
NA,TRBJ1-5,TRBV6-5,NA,CASSYSPRGNQPQHF,TGTGCCAGCAGTTACTCGCCTCGGGGGAATCAGCCCCAGCATTTT
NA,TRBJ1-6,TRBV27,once,CASNSGTLDSPLHF,TGTGCCAGCAATTCCGGGACGCTGGATTCACCCCTCCACTTT
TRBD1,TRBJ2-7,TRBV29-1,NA,CSVEESPGTGAYEQYF,TGCAGCGTTGAAGAATCGCCCGGGACAGGAGCCTACGAGCAGTACTTC
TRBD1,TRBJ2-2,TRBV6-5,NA,CASSLGQGNTGELFF,TGTGCCAGCAGCCTAGGACAGGGGAACACCGGGGAGCTGTTTTTT
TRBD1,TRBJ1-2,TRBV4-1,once,CASSRGQGDYGYTF,TGCGCCAGCAGCCGGGGACAGGGTGACTATGGCTACACCTTC
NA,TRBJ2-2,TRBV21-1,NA,CASSTPTGGRANTGELFF,TGTGCCAGCAGCACACCGACAGGGGGCCGAGCGAACACCGGGGAGCTGTTTTTT
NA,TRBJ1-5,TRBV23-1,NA,CASSLWGEGRSNQPQHF,TGCGCCAGCAGCCTGTGGGGTGAGGGACGGAGCAATCAGCCCCAGCATTTT